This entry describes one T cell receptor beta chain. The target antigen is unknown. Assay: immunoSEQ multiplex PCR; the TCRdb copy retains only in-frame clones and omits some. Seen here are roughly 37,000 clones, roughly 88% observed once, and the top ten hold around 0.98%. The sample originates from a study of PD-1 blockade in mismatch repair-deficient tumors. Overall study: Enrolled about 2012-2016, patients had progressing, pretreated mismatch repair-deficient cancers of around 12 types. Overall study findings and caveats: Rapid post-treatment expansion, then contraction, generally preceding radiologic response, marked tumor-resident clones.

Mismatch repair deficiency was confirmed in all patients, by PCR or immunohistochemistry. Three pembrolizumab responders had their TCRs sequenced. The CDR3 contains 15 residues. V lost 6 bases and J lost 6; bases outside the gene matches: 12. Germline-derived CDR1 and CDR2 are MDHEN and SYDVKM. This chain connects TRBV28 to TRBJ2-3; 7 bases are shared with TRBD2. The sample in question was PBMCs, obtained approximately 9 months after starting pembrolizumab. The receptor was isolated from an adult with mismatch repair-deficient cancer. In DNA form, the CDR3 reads TGTGCCAGCAGCCGTCCCGGGACTACTCGGGATACGCAGTATTTT. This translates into CASSRPGTTRDTQYF. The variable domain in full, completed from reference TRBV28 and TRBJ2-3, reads DVKVTQSSRYLVKRTGEKVFLECVQDMDHENMFWYRQDPGLGLRLIYFSYDVKMKEKGDIPEGYSVSREKKERFSLILESASTNQTSMYLCASSRPGTTRDTQYFGPGTRLTVL.